A single sample is the source of the 10 T cell receptor beta chains below, sequenced in a study of blood T cell repertoires in COVID-19. Repertoires were generated with immunoSEQ multiplex PCR, while TCRdb's copy carries only in-frame clones and drops some. The table has about 440,000 clones, about 91% seen once. Material: peripheral blood. The receptors come from a woman aged 45 to 65 with COVID-19, enrolled during active disease.

The chain recombines TRBV7-8 with TRBJ1-1, with D possibly matching TRBD1 (6 bases). Germline V gene sequence: CDR1 SGHVS, CDR2 FQNEAQ. This CDR3 spans 15 amino acids. The V and J ends lost 8 bases and 4 bases respectively, with 20 bases between them. The CDR3, as DNA: TGTGCCAGCTTCTATTCGGCGGGGGGCTCCACTGAAGCTTTCTTT. Amino acids: CASFYSAGGSTEAFF.

In its sample, this clone was seen once. The V call is TRBV18, the J call TRBJ2-4, with a possible D match to TRBD1 (6 bases). V was shortened by 8 bases and J by 5 bases, with 22 bases between the two germline ends. The CDR3 sequence is 16 residues long. Germline CDR1 reads KGHSH; CDR2 reads LQKENI. Written as DNA, the CDR3 is TGTGCCAGCCAGGGGCCCAGGGAAAGGATCCAAAACATTCAGTACTTC. It encodes CASQGPRERIQNIQYF.

This clone has a handful of counts. The chain employs TRBV24-1 and TRBJ1-1; the D is unclear. The germline V gene has CDR1 KGHDR and CDR2 SFDVKD. The CDR3 is 10 amino acids. Deletions cut 12 bases from V and 11 bases from J, with 15 bases between. This chain's CDR3 is CAPTRVLAFF. The CDR3 DNA is TGTGCCCCCACGAGGGTCTTGGCTTTCTTT.

V gene TRBV28 combines with J gene TRBJ1-2; D gene uncertain. Between the trimmed V and J ends, which lost 2 bases and 6 bases, there was a span of 7 bases. The germline gives CDR1 MDHEN, CDR2 SYDVKM. This CDR3 is 12 amino acids long. In DNA, the CDR3 is TGTGCCAGCAGTTTAGTCCAGGATGGCTACACCTTC. Translating gives CASSLVQDGYTF.

The rearrangement joins TRBV19 to TRBJ1-2; possible D gene TRBD1, 6 bases. This CDR3 region has 15 residues. The V end was cut by 8 bases, the J end by 2 bases, with 18 bases between. Germline lookup yields CDR1 LNHDA and CDR2 SQIVND (reference sequence). CDR3 in amino acids: CASQIFPGVNYGYTF. CDR3 coding DNA: TGTGCCAGTCAGATCTTCCCAGGGGTCAACTATGGCTACACCTTC. Variable domain in full (rest from reference TRBV19 and TRBJ1-2): DGGITQSPKYLFRKEGQNVTLSCEQNLNHDAMYWYRQDPGQGLRLIYYSQIVNDFQKGDIAEGYSVSREKKESFPLTVTSAQKNPTAFYLCASQIFPGVNYGYTFGSGTRLTVV.

This clone has more than one count but fewer than ten. V usage is TRBV5-6 and J usage is TRBJ2-3; D is uncertain. Germline-derived CDR1 and CDR2 are SGHDT and YYEEEE. The V and J ends lost 5 bases and 2 bases respectively, with 3 bases between them. The CDR3 is 11 amino acids. The CDR3 bases are TGTGCCAGCAGATACACAGATACGCAGTATTTT. Its protein product is CASRYTDTQYF. Drawing the rest from reference TRBV5-6 and TRBJ2-3, the complete variable domain is DAGVTQSPTHLIKTRGQQVTLRCSPKSGHDTVSWYQQALGQGPQFIFQYYEEEERQRGNFPDRFSGHQFPNYSSELNVNALLLGDSALYLCASRYTDTQYFGPGTRLTVL.

The chain is built from TRBV11-3 and TRBJ1-1; no clear D gene. Germline CDR1 is SGHNT and CDR2 is YENEEA. Trimming pared 5 bases from V and 0 bases from J, leaving 16 bases between. This CDR3 spans 16 amino acids. The CDR3 reads CASSKSPGNMNTEAFF. The CDR3 bases are TGTGCCAGCAGCAAGTCACCGGGAAACATGAACACTGAAGCTTTCTTT.

This chain links TRBV19 with TRBJ1-1; perhaps TRBD1 as D (5 bases). The V gene's germline CDR1 is LNHDA and CDR2 SQIVND (reference sequence). The ends were cut back, 5 bases at V and 0 bases at J, with 7 bases in the middle. CDR3 length: 13 amino acids. DNA of the CDR3: TGTGCCAGTAGTCCAGGGCTGAACACTGAAGCTTTCTTT. Translation: CASSPGLNTEAFF.

The chain is built from TRBV5-1 and TRBJ2-1, with 8 bases that match TRBD1. V lost 4 bases, J lost 5 bases, and 14 bases stayed unmatched. The CDR3 consists of 17 residues. CDR1 is SGHRS, CDR2 YFSETQ, per germline. CDR3 bases: TGCGCCAGCAGCCCGTCAGGGGGCCCTTTGGGGAACAATGAGCAGTTCTTC. Translated: CASSPSGGPLGNNEQFF.

This clone was counted once. At one boundary the junction diverges from the germline segment, which might be a read error. The genes are TRBV6-2 or TRBV6-3 and TRBJ2-1, with TRBD1 identical over 7 bases. CDR3 length: 15 residues. Germline CDR1 reads MNHEY; CDR2 reads SVGEGT. This CDR3 reads CASSLDRSSHNEQFF. The CDR3, as DNA: TGTGCCAGCAGCCTGGACAGGTCCTCCCACAATGAGCAGTTCTTC.